The next 14 T cell receptor beta chains were all read from a single sample in a study of OX40 agonist ivuxolimab in advanced cancers. Method: immunoSEQ multiplex PCR; TCRdb's copy keeps in-frame clones and lacks some. The profile shows fewer than 40,000 clones, roughly 69% of them singletons. Sequenced here: CD4+ or CD8+ T cells sorted from blood, sampled in a trial of the OX40 agonist ivuxolimab. These receptors all come from an adult with an advanced solid tumor such as melanoma, head and neck, liver or kidney cancer.

The V and J genes are TRBV11-2 and TRBJ2-2; D is undetermined. Trimming took 1 base from V and 5 from J, leaving 8 bases between them. The CDR3 is made up of 14 amino acids. The germline V gene has CDR1 SGHAT and CDR2 FQNNGV. CDR3 loop: CASSLVWGTGELFF. The CDR3 region has the DNA TGTGCCAGCAGCTTAGTTTGGGGAACCGGGGAGCTGTTTTTT.

The chain recombines TRBV4-2 with TRBJ2-5, with TRBD2 as a possible D gene (5 bases). Germline-derived CDR1 and CDR2 are LGHNA and YNFKEQ. The CDR3 sequence is 14 residues long. Trimming took 1 base from V and 7 from J, leaving 13 bases between them. Here the CDR3 reads CASSQVDSGRTQYF. For the CDR3, the DNA is TGTGCCAGCAGCCAAGTGGACTCAGGAAGGACCCAGTACTTC.

This sequence joins TRBV6-5 and TRBJ2-2, with unresolved D. The germline gives CDR1 MNHEY, CDR2 SVGAGI. The V and J ends lost 2 bases and 0 bases respectively, with 10 bases between them. The CDR3 contains 16 residues. The CDR3 DNA reads TGTGCCAGCAGTTACAGACCCAACACGAACACCGGGGAGCTGTTTTTT. Translation gives CASSYRPNTNTGELFF.

This chain connects TRBV5-1 to TRBJ1-4; 8 bases are a match to TRBD1. V gave up 0 bases and J gave up 4 bases; unmatched junction bases: 2. This CDR3 comprises 15 residues. Germline loops: CDR1 SGHRS, CDR2 YFSETQ. The CDR3 region is CASSLGQGFNEKLFF. DNA for the CDR3: TGCGCCAGCAGCTTGGGACAGGGGTTTAATGAAAAACTGTTTTTT.

This clone appeared a single time. J is TRBJ2-1 and V is TRBV27, with TRBD1 matching 7 bases. This CDR3 has 15 residues. With 3 bases clipped from V and 2 bases from J, the junction kept 4 bases outside the gene matches. CDR1 and CDR2 from the germline V gene are MNHEY and SMNVEV (reference sequence). The CDR3 sequence: CASSFRGQTYNEQFF. For the CDR3, the DNA is TGTGCCAGCAGTTTTAGGGGGCAGACCTACAATGAGCAGTTCTTC.

CDR3 sequence: CAWNRQGAGEAFF. The CDR3 DNA sequence: TGTGCCTGGAATCGGCAGGGGGCAGGGGAAGCTTTCTTT. This chain connects TRBV30 to TRBJ1-1; the match to TRBD1 covers 8 bases. The CDR3 totals 13 residues. Germline loops: CDR1 GTSNPN, CDR2 SVGIG (reference sequence). After removal of 4 bases from V and 8 bases from J, the junction contained 9 bases not matched to a gene.

The chain combines TRBV11-2 with TRBJ1-6, with D maybe TRBD1 (6 bases). Germline CDR1 and CDR2: SGHAT and FQNNGV. The CDR3 covers 17 residues. Deletions cut 3 bases from V and 4 bases from J, with 16 bases between. The DNA for the CDR3 is TGTGCCAGCAGCTTGGGAGGGGGAAGAGGGTATAATTCACCCCTCCACTTT. Its translation is CASSLGGGRGYNSPLHF.

This clone was seen a few times. J is TRBJ2-3 and V is TRBV6-6, with 10 bases matching TRBD2. From germline, CDR1 is MNHNY and CDR2 SVGAGI (reference sequence). The V gene end was trimmed by 6 bases and the J gene end by 3 bases; junction bases not matched to a gene: 6. The CDR3 contains 15 residues. The CDR3 region has the DNA TGTGCCAGCAGGTTAGCGGGGGGTTGGACAGATACGCAGTATTTT. This gives the protein CASRLAGGWTDTQYF.

The V gene is TRBV28, the J gene TRBJ1-4; no clear D gene. This CDR3 has 14 residues. The germline gives CDR1 MDHEN, CDR2 SYDVKM. Between the trimmed V and J ends, which lost 5 bases and 6 bases, there was a span of 13 bases. CDR3 nucleotides: TGTGCCAGCAGTCCCGCTTTGAGGGATGAAAAACTGTTTTTT. Amino acids: CASSPALRDEKLFF.

The rearrangement links TRBV5-6 to TRBJ2-5; a possible D gene is TRBD2 (6 bases). Per the germline V gene, CDR1 is SGHDT and CDR2 is YYEEEE. The CDR3 has 14 residues. V lost 7 bases and J 4 bases, leaving 17 bases between the germline ends. The CDR3 nucleotides read TGTGCCAGCGCCCGGGACTTCCAAGTAGAGACCCAGTACTTC. Translation: CASARDFQVETQYF.

The sample holds one count of this clone. V usage is TRBV10-3 and J usage is TRBJ2-3; 8 bases agree with TRBD1. The trim removed 5 bases at V and 4 bases at J, leaving 8 bases unmatched. CDR1 is ENHRY, CDR2 SYGVKD, per germline. This CDR3 is built from 15 residues. The DNA of the CDR3 is TGTGCCATCAGTAGAATGACAGGGGAGTCAGATACGCAGTATTTT. This sequence encodes CAISRMTGESDTQYF.

This clone has more than one count but fewer than ten. V is TRBV29-1 and J is TRBJ2-2, with TRBD1 as a possible D gene (5 bases). The CDR3 spans 14 residues. V gave up 4 bases and J gave up 1 base, with 10 bases separating them. Germline loops: CDR1 SQVTM, CDR2 ANQGSEA. The CDR3 region has the DNA TGCAGCGTTGTGCAGGGCGAGAACACCGGGGAGCTGTTTTTT. As protein: CSVVQGENTGELFF.

The chain carries TRBV6-1 and TRBJ1-1; the D is unclear. The CDR3 has 13 residues. The germline CDR1 and CDR2 sequences are MNHNS and SASEGT. V shed 8 bases and J shed 1 base, with 11 bases lying between them. The CDR3 sequence: CASCTVGNTEAFF. The CDR3 coding sequence is TGTGCCAGCTGTACGGTGGGGAACACTGAAGCTTTCTTT.

The chain carries TRBV5-1 and TRBJ1-2; 10 bases agree with TRBD1. The CDR3 covers 13 residues. Germline V gene data show CDR1 as SGHRS and CDR2 as YFSETQ. The V segment lost 4 bases and the J segment 8 bases; nucleotides outside the gene matches: 5. The CDR3: CASSIGTGEGYTF. The DNA for the CDR3 is TGCGCCAGCAGCATCGGGACAGGGGAGGGCTACACCTTC.